This entry describes one T cell receptor beta chain. The antigen remains unidentified. Assay used: immunoSEQ multiplex PCR; TCRdb lists only in-frame clones, some missing. The profile shows around 77,000 clones, around 84% of them singletons. The data were taken from a study of cytotoxic CD8 clonotypes in ibrutinib-treated CLL. Overall study: When averaged across all of the samples, the counts came to approximately 250,000 productive templates and more than 80,000 productive rearrangements.

Overall study results and limits: Baseline clonality was higher than in age-matched healthy donors and moved in step with circulating CD8+ T-cell counts.

Germline assignment: CDR1 SGHTA and CDR2 FQGTGA. The germline V and J ends were trimmed by 5 bases and 3 bases, with 11 bases remaining between them. This CDR3 is built from 13 residues. This receptor was taken from a human donor with chronic lymphocytic leukemia. The material was PBMCs, obtained at disease progression, from a patient treated with ibrutinib. The chain has TRBV7-3 and TRBJ2-7; no clear D. The chain's CDR3 is CASSRNPGYEQYF. The DNA of the CDR3 is TGTGCCAGCAGCCGTAACCCGGGCTACGAGCAGTACTTC.